These 9 T cell receptor beta chains originate from one sample sequenced in a study of T cell repertoires in cytomegalovirus infection. TCRdb reanalysed the reads using MiXCR and keeps one entry per CDR3 protein. The sample includes approximately 990,000 distinct CDR3 sequences, 30% to 40% of them seen just once. Antigens for these TCRs are unknown. The material was cultured CD8+ T cells from PBMCs, obtained from culture after CMV antigen stimulation. These receptors came from a human donor in good health (CMV status not recorded). Some clones in this sample may be carry-over from other donors' samples.

A remark on this clonotype: With a much larger clone just one base away, this may be a read error. The chain joins TRBV12-3 or TRBV12-4 to TRBJ1-5; D is uncertain. This CDR3 has 12 amino acids. CDR3 sequence reads: CVSSLQVQPQHF. CDR3 sequence (DNA): TGTGTCAGCAGTCTCCAGGTTCAGCCCCAGCATTTT.

The table lists this clonotype with a few counts. J is TRBJ2-3 and V is TRBV15, with D possibly matching TRBD2 (5 bases). The CDR3 runs to 14 residues. Trimming removed 2 bases from V and 3 bases from J, with 9 bases in between. In germline, CDR1 is LNHNV, CDR2 YYDKDF (reference sequence). CDR3 sequence reads: CATSRRGRTDTQYF. The CDR3 nucleotides read TGTGCCACCAGCAGAAGAGGGCGAACAGATACGCAGTATTTT.

The table lists this clonotype with many counts. The J gene is TRBJ2-7, the V gene TRBV12-3 or TRBV12-4; tentatively, D is TRBD1 or TRBD2 (5 bases each). This CDR3 is built from 13 residues. Trimming shortened V by 5 bases and J by 2 bases, and 10 bases separated the two germline ends. The CDR3 sequence is CASSPGRTYEQYF. The CDR3 bases are TGTGCCAGCAGTCCGGGACGGACCTACGAGCAGTACTTC.

The table lists this clonotype with a few counts. This chain links TRBV27 with TRBJ1-5; 7 nucleotides align to TRBD1. CDR1 MNHEY and CDR2 SMNVEV come from the germline V gene (reference sequence). This CDR3 region has 19 residues. Trimming at V came to 2 bases and at J to 2 bases, leaving 15 bases not matched to a gene. The CDR3 coding sequence is TGTGCCAGCAGTTTAGGGCCCAGGACAGGTAGGGTTGGCAATCAGCCCCAGCATTTT. It codes for CASSLGPRTGRVGNQPQHF.

This clonotype was recorded once. This may be a read error, as it is one base from a much larger clone. V and J are TRBV7-9 and TRBJ2-1; weak D call: TRBD2 (6 bases). The germline V gene has CDR1 SEHNR and CDR2 FQNEAQ (reference sequence). The CDR3 has 16 amino acids. Trimming removed 5 bases from V and 2 bases from J, with 16 bases in between. The DNA of the CDR3 is TGTGCCAGCAGCCGTGCGGTGGGGGGTGCCTACAATGAGCAGTTCTTC. Protein product: CASSRAVGGAYNEQFF.

V is TRBV6-1 and J is TRBJ1-5, with D tentatively TRBD1 (5 bases). V lost 5 bases and J lost 5, with 22 bases in between. The CDR3 sequence is 17 residues long. From germline, CDR1 is MNHNS and CDR2 SASEGT. The CDR3 sequence is CASSIGTGTSLHQPQHF. CDR3 in DNA: TGTGCCAGCAGTATTGGAACCGGGACTAGCCTTCATCAGCCCCAGCATTTT.

There are a few counts of this clonotype. V and J are TRBV29-1 and TRBJ2-7; D may be TRBD2 (5 bases). V lost 6 bases to trimming and J lost 2 bases, with 11 bases between them. From germline, CDR1 is SQVTM and CDR2 ANQGSEA. CDR3 length: 12 amino acids. The CDR3 reads CSVADYTYEQYF. CDR3 coding DNA: TGCAGCGTCGCTGACTATACCTACGAGCAGTACTTC.

In regard to this clonotype: One end of the junction varies from germline; a read error may be responsible. The chain carries TRBV7-6 and TRBJ2-1; 9 bases are a match to TRBD2. Germline V gene data show CDR1 as SGHVS and CDR2 as FNYEAQ. This CDR3 region has 16 residues. CDR3 nucleotides: TGTGCCAACAGCCTGCCGTTGGCGGGGGGGCTCAGTGAGCAGTTCTTC. Its protein is CANSLPLAGGLSEQFF.

The chain recombines TRBV7-9 with TRBJ1-1; unclear D gene. Germline values: CDR1 SEHNR, CDR2 FQNEAQ (reference sequence). The CDR3 length is 14 residues. Trimming cost V 1 base and J 8 bases, with 14 bases left between them. CDR3 amino acids: CASSLEGQTEEAFF. The CDR3, as DNA: TGTGCCAGCAGCTTAGAGGGTCAGACCGAGGAAGCTTTCTTT.